These T cell receptor beta chains were read from a single sample in a study of T cell repertoires in cytomegalovirus infection. TCRdb processed the reads anew with MiXCR; each CDR3 protein has one entry. Here the sample spans 100,000 to 150,000 distinct CDR3 sequences, 25% to 35% being singletons. These receptors have no identified antigens. The sample was CD8+ T cells from cultured PBMCs, taken from culture after CMV antigen stimulation. The source is a human donor in good health (CMV status not recorded). Some clones in this sample may be carry-over from other donors' samples. Both conserved end residues are trimmed from each CDR3. The D gene is left open where the match is weak. Some rows have no size entry. The others give once, few or many, or a class for an expanded clone.

J | D | V | size | CDR3
TRBJ2-7 | . | TRBV9 | . | ASSPTDFSYEQY
TRBJ1-3 | . | TRBV6-6 | . | ASSYPVRVGARRNTIY
TRBJ2-7 | TRBD1 | TRBV28 | . | ASSPLDRVRGYEQY
TRBJ2-5 | TRBD2 | TRBV9 | . | ASSASGRGTETQY
TRBJ2-7 | . | TRBV5-6 | many | ASSLTGTPGY
TRBJ2-7 | . | TRBV7-8 | many | ASSLGQGGSEQY
TRBJ1-1 | . | TRBV11-1 | few | ASSPPGRWTEAF
TRBJ2-1 | TRBD2 | TRBV7-6 | many | ASSLFSYGGGNNEQF
TRBJ2-1 | TRBD2 | TRBV12-3/TRBV12-4 | . | ASSFGGGVGINEQF
TRBJ2-7 | TRBD2 | TRBV2 | . | ASSEGLAGRYEQY
TRBJ1-1 | . | TRBV29-1 | many | SVESSYTEAF
TRBJ1-2 | . | TRBV4-1 | many | ASSQGLHYYGYT
TRBJ2-7 | . | TRBV7-9 | many | ASSYGPHRDHYEQY
TRBJ2-7 | . | TRBV12-3/TRBV12-4 | . | ASSLGVGGFIYEQY
TRBJ2-7 | . | TRBV23-1 | few | ASSLSNTYEQY
TRBJ2-5 | . | TRBV27 | . | ASSLGRTYQETQY
TRBJ1-5 | . | TRBV4-1 | few | ASSQVLLGSNQPQH
TRBJ2-1 | . | TRBV6-5 | few | ASSWAVRGYEQF
TRBJ2-5 | . | TRBV7-8 | few | ASSNITGAMWETQY
TRBJ1-2 | TRBD1 | TRBV7-9 | few | ASSSRDRGLRGYT
TRBJ1-2 | TRBD1 | TRBV20-1 | few | SARDHGTGGFLDYGYT
TRBJ2-7 | TRBD2 | TRBV6-1 | . | ASSENRGVGLAASSYEQY
TRBJ1-1 | . | TRBV6-1 | many | ASRETGGSTEAF
TRBJ2-1 | TRBD2 | TRBV12-5 | few | ASGFETSGGGDEQF
TRBJ2-3 | . | TRBV12-3/TRBV12-4 | . | ASSLATGDTQY
TRBJ1-2 | . | TRBV4-1 | few | ASSQSFGANFGYT
TRBJ1-6 | TRBD1 | TRBV7-8 | many | ASSPQTGNSPLH
TRBJ1-1 | . | TRBV5-5 | . | ASSLGLGGTEAF
TRBJ1-1 | TRBD1 | TRBV12-5 | . | ASGQGQGIVNTEAF
TRBJ1-2 | . | TRBV7-9 | few | ASSLGRDFNYGYT
TRBJ2-1 | . | TRBV6-6 | . | ASRRWRGANEQF
TRBJ2-5 | . | TRBV7-6 | few | ASSLGEDATQY
TRBJ2-3 | TRBD2 | TRBV7-2 | many | ASSLLFGLAGTTDTQY
TRBJ1-2 | . | TRBV6-8 | few | ASSYQGQLYGYT
TRBJ2-7 | . | TRBV7-2 | . | ASSLGQDITFYEQY
TRBJ1-1 | . | TRBV4-3 | . | ASSQGVLGNTEAF
TRBJ2-3 | . | TRBV28 | . | ASTNPLSGPTQY
TRBJ1-2 | TRBD1 | TRBV6-5 | many | ASSYAGQGVDGYT
TRBJ1-1 | . | TRBV7-9 | . | ASSLEAENTEAF
TRBJ2-5 | TRBD1 | TRBV28 | medium-sized | ASSTIGQGVQETQY
TRBJ2-5 | . | TRBV9 | . | ASSVGRNSVYQETQY
TRBJ2-7 | . | TRBV7-2 | many | ASSLSTALRREQY
TRBJ1-2 | . | TRBV6-6 | . | ASNLERGAYGYT
TRBJ2-1 | . | TRBV5-1 | . | ASSPGPVNNEQL
TRBJ1-1 | . | TRBV19 | . | ATQMGDTEAF
TRBJ2-1 | . | TRBV6-2/TRBV6-3 | . | ASSPELAHAAYNEQF
TRBJ2-1 | TRBD2 | TRBV7-6 | many | ASSPRSGGHNEQF
TRBJ1-1 | TRBD1 | TRBV9 | . | ASSPRTGFEAF
TRBJ2-5 | . | TRBV7-2 | many | ASSLLENRQETQY
TRBJ2-3 | TRBD1 | TRBV5-1 | . | ASSGGTGITDTQY
TRBJ2-5 | . | TRBV12-3/TRBV12-4 | few | ASSLRVTDLYQETQY
TRBJ1-2 | . | TRBV4-2 | . | ASSQDGTPYGYT
TRBJ1-3 | . | TRBV5-8 | . | ASSPGGLISGNTIY
TRBJ2-1 | TRBD1 | TRBV20-1 | many | SASTTGVSYNEQF
TRBJ2-4 | TRBD1 | TRBV6-2/TRBV6-3 | . | ASSSPGTVAKNIQY
TRBJ2-7 | TRBD1 | TRBV7-2 | many | ASSQTGGSYEQY
TRBJ2-5 | . | TRBV2 | . | ASKGTGARRETQY
TRBJ1-1 | . | TRBV11-1 | . | ASSLNGPGMNTEAF
TRBJ2-7 | . | TRBV27 | . | ASSLTVRSYEQY
TRBJ1-5 | . | TRBV7-9 | . | ASSQGSPNQPQH